One sample yielded the 31 T cell receptor beta chains listed below, sequenced in a study of blood T cells in healthy people across ages. The authors ran a second PCR of 7 to 11 cycles using a sample-barcoded 5' primer and a J-beta primer mix. TCRdb reprocessed the 5' RACE reads via MiXCR and lists one record per CDR3 protein. Of about 930,000 distinct CDR3 sequences detected, just under 30% appear once; the ten largest clones hold 10%. The same specimen was also included in a second study, on T cells of mothers and their children.

Sequencing was done on a sample of blood. These receptors were collected from a woman in her 40s in good health.

A remark on this clonotype: Given a much more abundant clone one base away, this may be a read error. The chain recombines TRBV7-2 with TRBJ2-5, with 15 bases lining up with TRBD2. Per germline, CDR1 SGHTA and CDR2 FQGNSA. The CDR3 is 18 residues long. CDR3 nucleotide sequence: TGTACCAGCAGCTCCCCCCACGGACTAGCGGGGGGGCAAGGGACCCAGTACTTC. This codes for CTSSSPHGLAGGQGTQYF.

The sample holds many counts of this clonotype. J is TRBJ2-1 and V is TRBV3-1, with D perhaps matching TRBD2 (5 bases). CDR3 length equals 15 residues. CDR1 is LGHDT, CDR2 YNNKEL, per germline (reference sequence). V was clipped by 0 bases and J by 5 bases, with 11 bases between them. The CDR3 region is CASSQEVIAHNEQFF. In nucleotides, the CDR3 is TGTGCCAGCAGCCAAGAGGTGATAGCGCACAATGAGCAGTTCTTC.

Many counts were recorded for this clonotype. The chain has TRBV5-8 and TRBJ2-5; D assignment may be TRBD1 or TRBD2 (6 bases each). V was cut by 0 bases and J by 3 bases, with 12 bases left in between. Germline loops: CDR1 SGHTS, CDR2 YDEGEE. The CDR3 runs to 15 residues. The CDR3 loop is CASSLARRGKETQYF. The CDR3 DNA follows: TGTGCCAGCAGCTTGGCCAGGAGGGGGAAAGAGACCCAGTACTTC.

Comments on this clonotype: This sequence may be a read error, since a much larger clone differs from it by one base. The chain combines TRBV28 with TRBJ2-1, with 10 bases fitting TRBD1. In germline, CDR1 is MDHEN, CDR2 SYDVKM. The ends lost 3 bases at V and 13 bases at J; junction bases unmatched: 12. This CDR3 is 15 amino acids long. The CDR3 reads CASSFGTGDQETQFF. For the CDR3, the DNA is TGTGCCAGCAGTTTTGGGACAGGGGATCAAGAGACCCAGTTCTTC.

The chain employs TRBV5-5 and TRBJ2-2, with 7 nucleotides matching TRBD1. After removal of 1 base from V and 1 base from J, the junction contained 4 bases not matched to a gene. The CDR3 has 16 amino acids. Germline loops: CDR1 SGHKS, CDR2 YYEKEE (reference sequence). CDR3 sequence (DNA): TGTGCCAGCAGCTTGTCGCCAGGGGGGAACACCGGGGAGCTGTTTTTT. Residues: CASSLSPGGNTGELFF.

The chain combines TRBV20-1 with TRBJ2-1; perhaps TRBD1 as D (6 bases). With the DNA end fitting TRBJ2-7 better, the J assignment may be wrong. This CDR3 has 15 amino acids. Per the germline V gene, CDR1 is DFQATT and CDR2 is SNEGSKA (reference sequence). CDR3 coding DNA: TGCAGTGCCCCGGGACATCGGACGTCAAGAAATGAGCAGTACTTC. It translates to CSAPGHRTSRNEQYF.

This clonotype was detected a few times. The chain joins TRBV12-3 or TRBV12-4 to TRBJ1-2; 8 bases line up with TRBD1. Trimming removed 5 bases from V and 4 bases from J; junction bases left unmatched: 9. The CDR3 contains 15 residues. CDR3 amino acids: CASSGGTGRSYGYTF. CDR3 DNA: TGTGCCAGCAGTGGGGGGACAGGCCGCAGCTATGGCTACACCTTC.

This clonotype was observed a handful of times. This chain uses TRBV7-2 with TRBJ2-7; maybe TRBD1 (6 bases). Trimming removed 1 base at V and 8 bases at J, with 21 bases between. This CDR3 comprises 16 residues. Germline CDR1 and CDR2: SGHTA and FQGNSA. CDR3: CASSLGEGGWSVQQYF. The CDR3 DNA reads TGTGCCAGCAGCTTAGGGGAAGGGGGATGGTCTGTGCAGCAGTACTTC.

In the case of this clonotype: The junction and the germline gene differ at one end; a read error may be behind it. V is TRBV7-2 and J is TRBJ2-1; TRBD2 matches at 9 bases. Germline CDR1 SGHTA, CDR2 FQGNSA. The CDR3 extends over 20 amino acids. The DNA for the CDR3 is TGTGCCAGCAGCTCCTTGTCGCACCCGACGAGACTAGCGGCATACAATGGGCAGTTCTTC. Translation gives CASSSLSHPTRLAAYNGQFF. The entire variable domain, with the rest obtained from reference TRBV7-2 and TRBJ2-1, is as follows: GAGVSQSPSNKVTEKGKDVELRCDPISGHTALYWYRQSLGQGLEFLIYFQGNSAPDKSGLPSDRFSAERTGGSVSTLTIQRTQQEDSAVYLCASSSLSHPTRLAAYNGQFFGPGTRLTVL.

This clonotype has just a few counts. The chain carries TRBV28 and TRBJ1-6; perhaps TRBD1 as D (6 bases). Trimming cost V 6 bases and J 7 bases, with 13 bases left between them. CDR1 MDHEN and CDR2 SYDVKM come from the germline V gene. This CDR3 spans 14 amino acids. CDR3 in DNA: TGTGCCAGCAGCCGGGGGGCGCGGAATTCACCCCTCCACTTT. This codes for CASSRGARNSPLHF.

The chain carries TRBV28 and TRBJ2-5, with 7 bases that match TRBD1. CDR1 and CDR2 from the germline V gene are MDHEN and SYDVKM. V lost 6 bases, J lost 4 bases, and 17 bases stayed unmatched. The CDR3 loop spans 17 amino acids. CDR3 bases: TGTGCCAGCAGCTTGAAGGCGTACAGGGGTGTCGGAGAGACCCAGTACTTC. Protein: CASSLKAYRGVGETQYF.

This clonotype was seen a handful of times. V and J are TRBV20-1 and TRBJ1-4; D is possibly TRBD1 (6 bases). The CDR3 length is 13 residues. Germline loops: CDR1 DFQATT, CDR2 SNEGSKA (reference sequence). Between the trimmed V and J ends, which lost 3 bases and 7 bases, there was a span of 12 bases. The CDR3 bases are TGCAGTGCTAGCCGACAGGCAGGTGAAAAACTGTTTTTT. Amino acid sequence: CSASRQAGEKLFF.

Worth noting for this clonotype: A much larger clone differs by one base, so this may be a read error. V is TRBV2 and J is TRBJ2-1; 10 bases agree with TRBD2. The junction had 6 bases not matched to a gene; V was cut back by 5 bases and J by 2 bases. Germline V CDR1 and CDR2: SNHLY, FYNNEI. This CDR3 spans 16 amino acids. The CDR3 protein is CASSPQRGGPYNEQFF. CDR3 in DNA: TGTGCCAGCAGTCCCCAGCGGGGGGGGCCCTACAATGAGCAGTTCTTC.

This clonotype appeared once. V usage is TRBV6-6 and J usage is TRBJ2-5, with D perhaps TRBD1 (6 bases). The tail of the sequence fits TRBJ2-7 better, so the J call may be wrong. The germline gives CDR1 MNHNY, CDR2 SVGAGI (reference sequence). The CDR3 sequence is 13 residues long. The chain's CDR3 is CASRYREDYEQYF. The CDR3 coding sequence is TGTGCCAGCAGGTACAGGGAAGACTACGAGCAGTACTTC.

The chain combines TRBV6-5 with TRBJ2-7; D gene unclear. Germline V gene sequence: CDR1 MNHEY, CDR2 SVGAGI. V was clipped by 5 bases and J by 0 bases, with 14 bases between them. The CDR3 extends over 15 amino acids. The CDR3 spells CASSTRNPSSYEQYF. The CDR3 DNA reads TGTGCCAGCAGTACCCGGAACCCGAGCTCCTACGAGCAGTACTTC.

A word on this clonotype: The junction departs from germline at one end; a sequencing error may be responsible. This chain links TRBV9 with TRBJ2-1; the match to TRBD2 covers 7 bases. The CDR3 sequence is 16 residues long. Germline V gene data show CDR1 as SGDLS and CDR2 as YYNGEE. The CDR3 nucleotides are TGTGCTAGCAGCGTGGGAGGGGCGGGGCTCTACAATGAGCAGTTCTTC. This translates into CASSVGGAGLYNEQFF.

This clonotype was seen a handful of times. This chain joins TRBV28 and TRBJ1-5; maybe TRBD1 (6 bases). CDR3 length: 13 residues. V gave up 10 bases and J gave up 3 bases, with 13 bases separating them. The germline V gene encodes CDR1 MDHEN and CDR2 SYDVKM. The CDR3 sequence is CATKGVNNQPQHF. CDR3 coding DNA: TGTGCCACCAAGGGGGTGAACAATCAGCCCCAGCATTTT.

This clonotype occurred many times. The chain has TRBV28 and TRBJ2-7, with D perhaps TRBD1 (7 bases). The J call is uncertain, as TRBJ2-5 better fits the DNA end. CDR1 is MDHEN, CDR2 SYDVKM, per germline. This CDR3 has 14 residues. The CDR3 spells CASSFGGGAQTQYF. CDR3 DNA: TGTGCCAGCAGTTTCGGAGGGGGCGCGCAGACCCAGTACTTC.

This clonotype was seen only a few times. The genes are TRBV7-6 and TRBJ2-7, with no clear D. The J call may not be correct, given that the DNA end is closer to TRBJ2-5. This CDR3 is built from 13 residues. CDR1 SGHVS and CDR2 FNYEAQ come from the germline V gene. In DNA, the CDR3 is TGTGCCAGCAGCTTAGGAGACACGTCGACCCAGTACTTC. The encoded protein is CASSLGDTSTQYF.

This chain links TRBV9 with TRBJ2-3, with 7 bases identical to TRBD2. The CDR3 totals 16 residues. J was trimmed by 5 bases and V by 4 bases; bases with no gene match: 13. CDR1 and CDR2 from the germline V gene are SGDLS and YYNGEE. In DNA, the CDR3 is TGTGCCAGCAGCTCCAGACTAGCCGACCTTGGAGATACGCAGTATTTT. Protein product: CASSSRLADLGDTQYF.

This clonotype was seen at least ten times. This sequence joins TRBV5-5 and TRBJ1-2, with unresolved D. Per germline, CDR1 SGHKS and CDR2 YYEKEE (reference sequence). The CDR3 covers 13 residues. The germline V and J ends were trimmed by 1 base and 4 bases, with 8 bases remaining between them. This chain's CDR3 is CASSLSRTYGYTF. In nucleotides, the CDR3 is TGTGCCAGCAGCTTGAGTAGGACCTATGGCTACACCTTC.

V is TRBV6-5 and J is TRBJ1-2; 8 bases align to TRBD1. The CDR3 runs to 14 residues. V lost 6 bases and J lost 7; bases outside the gene matches: 10. From germline, CDR1 is MNHEY and CDR2 SVGAGI. For the CDR3, the DNA is TGTGCCAGCAGGAGGAACCAGGGGGCAGGTGGCTACACCTTC. As protein: CASRRNQGAGGYTF.

CDR3 sequence: CASRERGGLNTEAFF. The CDR3 coding sequence is TGTGCCAGCAGGGAGCGTGGAGGCCTGAACACTGAAGCTTTCTTT. V is TRBV2 and J is TRBJ1-1, with D uncertain. The CDR3 runs to 15 residues. V was clipped by 6 bases and J by 0 bases, with 14 bases between them. CDR1 is SNHLY and CDR2 is FYNNEI in the germline V gene. Full variable domain (outside the CDR3, taken from reference TRBV2 and TRBJ1-1): EPEVTQTPSHQVTQMGQEVILRCVPISNHLYFYWYRQILGQKVEFLVSFYNNEISEKSEIFDDQFSVERPDGSNFTLKIRSTKLEDSAMYFCASRERGGLNTEAFFGQGTRLTVV.

The rearrangement uses TRBV2 and TRBJ1-6; D is undetermined. The length of the CDR3 is 13 residues. Germline values: CDR1 SNHLY, CDR2 FYNNEI. V was shortened by 7 bases and J by 13 bases, with 17 bases between the two germline ends. The CDR3 region is CASILGREEPLHF. For the CDR3, the DNA is TGTGCCAGCATTCTGGGCCGGGAAGAGCCCCTCCACTTT.

This clonotype has a handful of counts. A much larger clone lies one base from this, so it may be a read error. The chain uses TRBV29-1 and TRBJ2-5; 12 bases map to TRBD2. Losses at the gene ends were 4 bases for V and 11 bases for J; bases not matched to a gene: 11. The CDR3 covers 14 residues. Looked up from germline, CDR1 is SQVTM and CDR2 is ANQGSEA. Here the CDR3 DNA reads TGCAGCGTTGTGCCTAGCGGGGGGGGAAATGAGCAGTACTTC. This encodes CSVVPSGGGNEQYF.

V gene TRBV6-6 combines with J gene TRBJ2-5, with 9 bases lining up with TRBD2. With V trimmed by 6 bases and J by 4 bases, 9 bases remained unmatched. Germline CDR1 and CDR2: MNHNY and SVGAGI (reference sequence). The CDR3 totals 15 residues. CDR3 region: CASRPAGGPRETQYF. In DNA form, the CDR3 reads TGTGCCAGCAGACCCGCGGGGGGGCCTCGAGAGACCCAGTACTTC.

In this sample, this clonotype turned up many times. The chain has TRBV24-1 and TRBJ1-2; no definite D call. Germline values: CDR1 KGHDR, CDR2 SFDVKD. Trimming removed 0 bases at V and 8 bases at J, with 9 bases between. The CDR3 runs 13 residues. This chain's CDR3 is CATSDLPSEGYTF. The CDR3 coding sequence is TGTGCCACCAGTGATTTGCCGTCCGAGGGCTACACCTTC.

This clonotype was seen at least ten times. V usage is TRBV5-1 and J usage is TRBJ1-2; 8 nucleotides line up with TRBD1. The germline CDR1 and CDR2 sequences are SGHRS and YFSETQ. V was pared by 4 bases and J by 4 bases, with 6 bases of the junction left unmatched. This CDR3 contains 14 residues. For the CDR3, the DNA is TGCGCCAGCAGCACCGGACAGGGAAGCTATGGCTACACCTTC. Residues: CASSTGQGSYGYTF.

The genes are TRBV28 and TRBJ2-1; 10 nucleotides align to TRBD2. The closer fit of TRBJ2-7 to the DNA end suggests the J call may be wrong. Germline lookup yields CDR1 MDHEN and CDR2 SYDVKM. This CDR3 is built from 14 residues. The CDR3 loop reads CASKSSGGYNEQYF. CDR3 sequence (DNA): TGTGCCAGCAAATCTAGCGGGGGCTACAATGAGCAGTACTTC.

The chain links TRBV19 to TRBJ1-5; 10 nucleotides match TRBD1. CDR1 LNHDA and CDR2 SQIVND come from the germline V gene (reference sequence). This CDR3 spans 15 amino acids. Germline trimming cut 6 bases from V and 7 bases from J; bases unmatched to any gene: 9. CDR3 amino acids: CASSGTGVLIQPQHF. The CDR3 coding sequence is TGTGCCAGTAGCGGGACAGGGGTTTTGATACAGCCCCAGCATTTT.

The gene calls are TRBV4-2 and TRBJ2-1, with 8 nucleotides matching TRBD2. This CDR3 region has 16 residues. V was pared by 1 base and J by 5 bases, with 7 bases of the junction left unmatched. CDR1 LGHNA and CDR2 YNFKEQ come from the germline V gene. CDR3 bases: TGTGCCAGCAGCCAAGTCCAGCGGGGGAGCGACAATGAGCAGTTCTTC. It is translated as CASSQVQRGSDNEQFF.